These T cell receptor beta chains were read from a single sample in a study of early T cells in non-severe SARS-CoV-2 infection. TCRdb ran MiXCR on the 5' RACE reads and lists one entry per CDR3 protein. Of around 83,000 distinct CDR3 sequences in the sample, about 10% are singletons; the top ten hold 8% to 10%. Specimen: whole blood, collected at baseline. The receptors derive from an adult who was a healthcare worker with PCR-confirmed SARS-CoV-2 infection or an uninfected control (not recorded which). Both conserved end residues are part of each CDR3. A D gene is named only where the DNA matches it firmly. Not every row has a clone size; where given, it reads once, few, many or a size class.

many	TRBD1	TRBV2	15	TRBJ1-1	TGTGCCAGCTCCCGGGACAGGGGAGGGAACACTGAAGCTTTCTTT	CASSRDRGGNTEAFF
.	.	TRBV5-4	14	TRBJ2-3	TGTGCCAGCAGTGGGCGGCCCGACACAGATACGCAGTATTTT	CASSGRPDTDTQYF
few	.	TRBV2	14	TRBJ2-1	TGTGCCAGCAGTGAGACGCGAGCCCTCTATGAGCAGTTCTTC	CASSETRALYEQFF
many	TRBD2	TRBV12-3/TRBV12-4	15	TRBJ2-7	TGTGCCAGCAGCAAAAACCGGGACTATCCCTACGAGCAGTACTTC	CASSKNRDYPYEQYF
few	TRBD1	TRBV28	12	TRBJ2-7	TGTGCCACCCGGGACAGGGGACACGAGCAGTACTTC	CATRDRGHEQYF
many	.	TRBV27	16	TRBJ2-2	TGTGCCAGCAGTTTCACCGGGACGATAAACACCGGGGAGCTGTTTTTT	CASSFTGTINTGELFF
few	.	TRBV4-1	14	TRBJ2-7	TGCGCCAGCAGCCCCCACAGGGAGCGGGGCGAGCAGTACTTC	CASSPHRERGEQYF
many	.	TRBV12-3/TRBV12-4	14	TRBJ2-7	TGTGCCAGCAGTCGGACAGCCCGGGGGTCCGAGCAGTACTTC	CASSRTARGSEQYF
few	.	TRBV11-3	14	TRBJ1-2	TGTGCCAGCAGTCCCCGGGATTTTCGGCGTGGCTACACCTTC	CASSPRDFRRGYTF
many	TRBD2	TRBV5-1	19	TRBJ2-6	TGCGCCAGCAGCTGGGGACTAGCGGGAGTTCGAGGTGGGGCCAACGTCCTGACTTTC	CASSWGLAGVRGGANVLTF
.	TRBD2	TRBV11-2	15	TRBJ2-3	TGTGCCAGCAGCCCCTCCGCGGGAGCCGTAGATACGCAGTATTTT	CASSPSAGAVDTQYF
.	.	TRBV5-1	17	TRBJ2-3	TGCGCCAGCAGCTTGGCCTTTTCGGGCTCTAGCACAGATACGCAGTATTTT	CASSLAFSGSSTDTQYF
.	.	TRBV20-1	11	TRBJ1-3	TGCAGTGCTAGGGAGGTAGACACCATATATTTT	CSAREVDTIYF
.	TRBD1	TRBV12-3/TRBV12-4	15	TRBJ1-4	TGTGCCAGCAGTTTAAGGGGGCTCGGTAATGAAAAACTGTTTTTT	CASSLRGLGNEKLFF
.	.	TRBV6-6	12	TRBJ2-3	TGTGCCAGCAGTTACCTCCTGGACGCCGAGGAGTTT	CASSYLLDAEEF
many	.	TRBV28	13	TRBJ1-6	TGTGCCAGCCGAGTTTTGCCGAATTCACCCCTCCACTTT	CASRVLPNSPLHF
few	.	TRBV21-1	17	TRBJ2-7	TGTGCCAGCAGAAAGACATTTGGGGGTCCCAACCCCTACGAGCAGTACTTC	CASRKTFGGPNPYEQYF
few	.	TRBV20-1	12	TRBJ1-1	TGCAGTGCTATTGGGGAGACCACTGAAGCTTTCTTT	CSAIGETTEAFF
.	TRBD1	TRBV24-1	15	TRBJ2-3	TGTGCCACCAGTGATCTGGGACAGCCCACAGATACGCAGTATTTT	CATSDLGQPTDTQYF
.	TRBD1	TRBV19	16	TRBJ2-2	TGTGCCAGTAGTAGGGGGACAGGAGCGAACACCGGGGAGCTGTTTTTT	CASSRGTGANTGELFF
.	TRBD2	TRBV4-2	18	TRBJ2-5	TGTGCCAGCAGCCAGGAATTAGCGGGAGGTAGGGCCCAAGAGACCCAGTACTTC	CASSQELAGGRAQETQYF
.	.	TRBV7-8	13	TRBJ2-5	TGTGCCAGCAGCGGTAGACGGACCCAGGCCCAGTACTTC	CASSGRRTQAQYF
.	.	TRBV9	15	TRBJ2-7	TGTGCCAGCAGCGTAGCCGGGGGAACGTCCTACGAGCAGTACTTC	CASSVAGGTSYEQYF
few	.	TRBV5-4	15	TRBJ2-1	TGTGCCAGCAGCTTGATTGGGGGGGCTGCCAATGAGCAGTTCTTC	CASSLIGGAANEQFF
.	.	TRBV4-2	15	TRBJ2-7	TGTGCCAGCAGCCAAGATGAAGGAGGACCCTACGAGCAGTACTTC	CASSQDEGGPYEQYF
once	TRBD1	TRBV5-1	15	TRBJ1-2	TGCGCCAGCAGCTTTTCGGGACAGAAAAACTATGGCTACACCTTC	CASSFSGQKNYGYTF
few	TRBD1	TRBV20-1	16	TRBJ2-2	TGCAGTCTCGAACCTCGAAGGACAGGGGACACCGGGGAGCTGTTTTTT	CSLEPRRTGDTGELFF
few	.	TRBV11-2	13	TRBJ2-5	TGTGCCACCGAGCCAGGGCACGGGGAGATCCAGTACTTC	CATEPGHGEIQYF
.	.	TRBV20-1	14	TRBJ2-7	TGCAGTGCTAGAGGGGCCGGGGTCGTCTACGAGCAGTACTTC	CSARGAGVVYEQYF
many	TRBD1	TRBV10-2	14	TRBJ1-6	TGCGCCAGCCTCCCCGGGACAGTAAATTCACCCCTCCACTTT	CASLPGTVNSPLHF
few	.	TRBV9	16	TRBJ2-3	TGTGCCAGCAGCGTAGAGTCCCCCCCCTCCTTGGATACGCAGTATTTT	CASSVESPPSLDTQYF
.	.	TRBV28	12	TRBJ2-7	TGTGCCAGCACCGAAAACGACCACGAGCAGTACTTC	CASTENDHEQYF
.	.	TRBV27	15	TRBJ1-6	TGTGCCAGCAGTATCCTACAGAATTATAATTCAGCCCTCCACTTT	CASSILQNYNSALHF
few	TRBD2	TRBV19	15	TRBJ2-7	TGTGCCAGTAGTATAGGCCTGGGACTAGCGAGCGAGCAGTACTTC	CASSIGLGLASEQYF
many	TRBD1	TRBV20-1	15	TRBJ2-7	TGCAGTGCTCCCCCGGGGGGACAGGGGGCCTACGAGCAGTACTTC	CSAPPGGQGAYEQYF
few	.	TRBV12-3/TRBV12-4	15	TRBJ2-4	TGTGCCAGCAGTTTAGGCGGAACGGTGGGGAACATTCAGTACTTC	CASSLGGTVGNIQYF
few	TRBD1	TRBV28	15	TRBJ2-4	TGTGCCAGCAGTACCGACAGGGGGCGCGGTAACATTCAGTACTTC	CASSTDRGRGNIQYF
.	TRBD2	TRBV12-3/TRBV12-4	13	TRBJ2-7	TGTGCCAGCAGAGCGGGAGCTAGCTACGAGCAGTACTTC	CASRAGASYEQYF
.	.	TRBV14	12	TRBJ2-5	TGTGCCAGCAGCTCTGCAGCAGAGACCCAGTACTTC	CASSSAAETQYF
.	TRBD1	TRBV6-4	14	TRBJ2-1	TGTGCCAGCAAGCCGGGACAGGGCTACAATGAGCAGTTCTTC	CASKPGQGYNEQFF
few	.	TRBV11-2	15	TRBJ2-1	TGTGCCAGCAGCTTAGATCTAGGTCTACTAAATGAGCAGTTCTTC	CASSLDLGLLNEQFF
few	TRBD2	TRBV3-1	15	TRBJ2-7	TGTGCCAGCAGCCCCAGGACTAGCGGGAGTGGCGAGCAGTACTTC	CASSPRTSGSGEQYF